A single sample is the source of the 31 T cell receptor beta chains below, sequenced in a study of CD8+CD57+ T cells in acquired aplastic anemia. CDR3 and TCR beta VDJ profiling relied on genomic DNA as the template. A single record per CDR3 protein comes from TCRdb applying MiXCR to the reads. The data contain about 200,000 distinct CDR3 sequences, 65% of them singletons. The sequenced patients had an expansion of CD8+CD57+ cells seen by flow cytometry. Sequences were obtained from sorted CD4+, CD8+, or CD8+CD57+ T cells (not recorded which) from PBMCs. The origin of the receptors is a human donor with aplastic anemia.

The chain links TRBV7-9 to TRBJ1-1, with 9 bases lining up with TRBD1. This CDR3 is built from 14 residues. Looked up from germline, CDR1 is SEHNR and CDR2 is FQNEAQ (reference sequence). The junction had 6 bases not matched to a gene; V was cut back by 6 bases and J by 4 bases. CDR3 amino acids: CASRQQGARTEAFF. The CDR3, as DNA: TGTGCCAGCAGGCAACAGGGGGCGCGCACTGAAGCTTTCTTT.

The table lists this clonotype with many counts. The V call is TRBV29-1, the J call TRBJ2-7; D is tentatively TRBD1 or TRBD2 (5 bases each). Trimming removed 7 bases at V and 0 bases at J, with 13 bases between. This CDR3 comprises 13 residues. Germline V gene lookup returns CDR1 SQVTM and CDR2 ANQGSEA. The CDR3 DNA reads as TGCAGCGAACTTCGGGGCAGCTCCTACGAGCAGTACTTC. Its protein is CSELRGSSYEQYF.

V usage is TRBV7-8 and J usage is TRBJ2-7, with D possibly TRBD1 on 5 matching bases. Germline CDR1 reads SGHVS; CDR2 reads FQNEAQ. Between the trimmed V and J ends, which lost 3 bases and 2 bases, there was a span of 17 bases. The CDR3 sequence is 16 residues long. CDR3 in amino acids: CASSLASVRAPYEQYF. The CDR3 nucleotides are TGTGCCAGCAGCTTGGCCTCCGTCAGGGCTCCCTACGAGCAGTACTTC.

On this clonotype itself: Germline is not matched at one junction end, which may reflect a read error. The J gene is TRBJ2-2, the V gene TRBV9, with a tentative D call TRBD2 (6 bases). The germline V gene has CDR1 SGDLS and CDR2 YYNGEE. This CDR3 contains 11 residues. CDR3 amino acids: CASSVTGGLFF. The CDR3, as DNA: TGTGCCAGCAGCGTAACCGGGGGGCTGTTTTTT.

This clonotype was detected only once. Mismatch with germline at one junction end may stem from a read error. The rearrangement links TRBV7-7 to TRBJ2-2; D uncertain. The CDR3 is 12 amino acids. Germline-derived CDR1 and CDR2 are SSHAT and FNYEAQ (reference sequence). CDR3 coding DNA: TGTGCTAGCAGCTACGACAACGGGGAGCTGTTTTTT. This gives the protein CASSYDNGELFF. Full variable domain (remainder filled in from reference TRBV7-7 and TRBJ2-2): GAGVSQSPRYKVTKRGQDVTLRCDPISSHATLYWYQQALGQGPEFLTYFNYEAQPDKSGLPSDRFSAERPEGSISTLTIQRTEQRDSAMYRCASSYDNGELFFGEGSRLTVL.

This sequence joins TRBV7-9 and TRBJ2-6; D may be TRBD1 (5 bases). The ends were cut back, 7 bases at V and 0 bases at J, with 10 bases in the middle. Germline values: CDR1 SEHNR, CDR2 FQNEAQ (reference sequence). The CDR3 has 15 residues. The CDR3 nucleotides are TGTGCCAGCAAGACAGCAACCTCTGGGGCCAACGTCCTGACTTTC. Translated, it gives CASKTATSGANVLTF.

This clonotype showed up just a few times. This chain uses TRBV2 with TRBJ2-5; D may correspond to TRBD1 or TRBD2 (6 bases each). The V end lost 6 bases, the J end lost 7 bases, and 15 bases lay between the germline ends. Germline V gene data show CDR1 as SNHLY and CDR2 as FYNNEI. The CDR3 covers 13 residues. The CDR3 spells CASREGVVGTQYF. The CDR3 region has the DNA TGTGCCAGCAGGGAGGGGGTAGTGGGGACCCAGTACTTC.

This clonotype was seen only a few times. The rearrangement uses TRBV2 and TRBJ1-1; 7 positions agree with TRBD1. J lost 1 base, V lost 5 bases, and 4 bases had no gene match. Germline-derived CDR1 and CDR2 are SNHLY and FYNNEI. CDR3 size: 14 residues. The DNA of the CDR3 is TGTGCCAGCAGTACCGGGACAGAGAACACTGAAGCTTTCTTT. This gives the protein CASSTGTENTEAFF.

The chain joins TRBV20-1 to TRBJ2-7; 12 bases are a match to TRBD2. V was pared by 5 bases and J by 0 bases, with 8 bases of the junction left unmatched. CDR1 is DFQATT and CDR2 is SNEGSKA in the germline V gene (reference sequence). CDR3 length equals 16 residues. The CDR3 DNA reads TGCAGTGCTTCTCAGACTAGCGGGGGCTTCTCCTACGAGCAGTACTTC. Translation: CSASQTSGGFSYEQYF.

The J gene is TRBJ2-6, the V gene TRBV19; D remains unclear. This CDR3 contains 16 residues. Germline V gene sequence: CDR1 LNHDA, CDR2 SQIVND (reference sequence). V was clipped by 7 bases and J by 4 bases, with 17 bases between them. The CDR3 is CASTFQAGLGANVLTF. The CDR3 DNA is TGTGCCAGTACCTTCCAGGCCGGTCTGGGGGCCAACGTCCTGACTTTC.

The genes are TRBV2 and TRBJ1-3; tentative D call: TRBD1 (6 bases). The CDR3 is 15 residues long. Trimming stripped 7 bases from V and 0 bases from J, with 13 bases between. Germline CDR1 and CDR2: SNHLY and FYNNEI. CDR3 DNA: TGTGCCAGCAAAACACAGGGCCTCTCTGGAAACACCATATATTTT. Translating gives CASKTQGLSGNTIYF.

Regarding this clonotype: A much larger clone differs from this one at a single base, so this may be a read error. This sequence joins TRBV4-1 and TRBJ2-7; possibly TRBD2 for D (6 bases). The V gene lost 6 bases and the J gene lost 7 bases, with 10 bases spanning the gap. Germline V lookup: CDR1 MGHRA, CDR2 YSYEKL. This CDR3 region has 11 residues. CDR3 DNA: TGCGCCAGCAGGGACTACAATGAGCAGTACTTC. It codes for CASRDYNEQYF.

This clonotype was seen just once. The chain carries TRBV7-2 and TRBJ1-1; no clear D. Between the trimmed V and J ends, which lost 0 bases and 1 base, there was a span of 6 bases. The CDR3 is 14 amino acids. From germline, CDR1 is SGHTA and CDR2 FQGNSA. As DNA, the CDR3 is TGTGCCAGCAGCTTAGCACACCAGAACACTGAAGCTTTCTTT. The encoded protein is CASSLAHQNTEAFF.

This rearrangement joins TRBV5-1 to TRBJ1-2; 11 nucleotides line up with TRBD1. The CDR3 length is 14 residues. The trim removed 4 bases at V and 7 bases at J, leaving 6 bases unmatched. Germline CDR1 reads SGHRS; CDR2 reads YFSETQ. The CDR3 bases are TGCGCCAGCAGCCCTGCCGGGACAGGGGGTGGCTACACCTTC. It codes for CASSPAGTGGGYTF. The full variable domain, with the rest looked up from reference TRBV5-1 and TRBJ1-2, is KAGVTQTPRYLIKTRGQQVTLSCSPISGHRSVSWYQQTPGQGLQFLFEYFSETQRNKGNFPGRFSGRQFSNSRSEMNVSTLELGDSALYLCASSPAGTGGGYTFGSGTRLTVV.

This chain joins TRBV7-2 and TRBJ1-2; D possibly corresponds to TRBD1 (5 bases). V was cut by 5 bases and J by 4 bases, with 20 bases left in between. Germline V gene data show CDR1 as SGHTA and CDR2 as FQGNSA. CDR3 length: 16 amino acids. This chain's CDR3 is CASSMTAQGDLYGYTF. Written as DNA, the CDR3 is TGTGCCAGCAGCATGACCGCTCAAGGGGACCTCTATGGCTACACCTTC.

The V call is TRBV6-6, the J call TRBJ2-5; D uncertain. The CDR3 runs to 14 residues. Trimming took 0 bases from V and 8 from J, leaving 13 bases between them. Germline lookup yields CDR1 MNHNY and CDR2 SVGAGI (reference sequence). The CDR3 loop reads CASSYSRIGKTQYF. In nucleotides, the CDR3 is TGTGCCAGCAGTTACTCGAGGATAGGGAAAACCCAGTACTTC.

This clonotype was counted a single time. A much bigger clone sits one base away, suggesting this may be a read error. V usage is TRBV5-4 and J usage is TRBJ2-2; 12 nucleotides line up with TRBD2. The CDR3 has 20 residues. Per germline, CDR1 SGHNT and CDR2 YYREEE (reference sequence). V was clipped by 1 base and J by 0 bases; unmatched bases: 10. This chain's CDR3 is CASSLRLAGGPATNTGELFF. The CDR3 nucleotides are TGTGCCAGCAGCTTGAGGCTAGCGGGGGGGCCCGCAACGAACACCGGGGAGCTGTTTTTT.

CDR3 region: CSVLGPEEGNTIYF. Here the CDR3 DNA reads TGCAGCGTTCTCGGGCCTGAGGAGGGAAACACCATATATTTT. The J gene is TRBJ1-3, the V gene TRBV29-1; D unresolved. With 5 bases removed from V and 4 bases from J, the gap between germline ends came to 15 bases. Germline V CDR1 and CDR2: SQVTM, ANQGSEA. The CDR3 is made up of 14 amino acids. The complete variable domain, with remaining parts taken from reference TRBV29-1 and TRBJ1-3, reads SAVISQKPSRDICQRGTSLTIQCQVDSQVTMMFWYRQQPGQSLTLIATANQGSEATYESGFVIDKFPISRPNLTFSTLTVSNMSPEDSSIYLCSVLGPEEGNTIYFGEGSWLTVV.

DNA for the CDR3: TGTGCCAGCAGCAGAAGCTGGGACAGCGCCTACGAGCAGTACTTC. It codes for CASSRSWDSAYEQYF. The chain has TRBV7-2 and TRBJ2-7; 7 nucleotides line up with TRBD1. There are 15 residues in the CDR3. Germline V gene data show CDR1 as SGHTA and CDR2 as FQGNSA. The V and J ends lost 5 bases and 2 bases, in that order; junction bases with no gene match: 9.

This clonotype was recorded a few times. Relative to the germline gene, one junction end is altered; a read error may explain this. The rearrangement joins TRBV14 to TRBJ2-7; no reliable D call. This CDR3 is built from 14 residues. Germline V gives CDR1 SGHDN, CDR2 FVKESK. CDR3 in amino acids: CATSTGPPSYEQYF. CDR3 sequence (DNA): TGTGCCACCAGCACCGGGCCTCCCTCCTACGAGCAGTACTTC. Based on the CDR3 plus reference TRBV14 and TRBJ2-7, the full variable domain is EAGVTQFPSHSVIEKGQTVTLRCDPISGHDNLYWYRRVMGKEIKFLLHFVKESKQDESGMPNNRFLAERTGGTYSTLKVQPAELEDSGVYFCATSTGPPSYEQYFGPGTRLTVT.

The chain uses TRBV24-1 and TRBJ2-3; D may be TRBD1 or TRBD2 (5 bases each). The CDR3 spans 15 residues. Germline-derived CDR1 and CDR2 are KGHDR and SFDVKD. The V end was cut by 3 bases, the J end by 1 base, with 10 bases between. In nucleotides, the CDR3 is TGTGCCACCAGTGATGTTAGGGGAGGCACAGATACGCAGTATTTT. This translates into CATSDVRGGTDTQYF.

The chain employs TRBV28 and TRBJ2-3; D is unresolved. The germline V gene has CDR1 MDHEN and CDR2 SYDVKM. CDR3 length: 17 residues. Trimming took off 6 bases at V and 8 bases at J, with 27 bases between the two ends. CDR3 amino acids: CASSPETLTPYLGTQYF. DNA of the CDR3: TGTGCCAGCAGCCCTGAGACCCTTACCCCATACTTGGGTACGCAGTATTTT.

This clonotype was seen only once. The chain links TRBV20-1 to TRBJ2-5; D remains ambiguous. The CDR3 totals 12 residues. Germline CDR1 and CDR2: DFQATT and SNEGSKA (reference sequence). With 3 bases removed from V and 5 bases from J, the gap between germline ends came to 10 bases. CDR3 loop: CSARSSLETQYF. In nucleotides, the CDR3 is TGCAGTGCTAGGAGTAGCTTGGAGACCCAGTACTTC.

The V and J genes are TRBV20-1 and TRBJ2-7, with 12 bases that match TRBD2. V shed 4 bases and J 2 bases; nucleotides not matched to a gene: 6. Germline-derived CDR1 and CDR2 are DFQATT and SNEGSKA (reference sequence). CDR3 length: 15 residues. CDR3 sequence: CSAKSLAGGTYEQYF. In nucleotides, the CDR3 is TGCAGTGCTAAATCGCTAGCGGGGGGGACCTACGAGCAGTACTTC.

The J gene is TRBJ2-7, the V gene TRBV19, with D maybe TRBD2 (6 bases). Between the trimmed V and J ends, which lost 6 bases and 3 bases, there was a span of 18 bases. The CDR3 length is 15 residues. CDR1 and CDR2 from the germline V gene are LNHDA and SQIVND (reference sequence). CDR3 bases: TGTGCCAGTAGCGATGGAGGGACGGCGAGCTACGAGCAGTACTTC. This encodes CASSDGGTASYEQYF.

This chain uses TRBV5-1 with TRBJ2-3; a weak D match, TRBD1 (6 bases). The germline V gene has CDR1 SGHRS and CDR2 YFSETQ. V was pared by 0 bases and J by 5 bases, with 16 bases between. The CDR3 contains 16 residues. The CDR3 sequence is CASSLEVAGAGDTQYF. The CDR3 coding sequence is TGCGCCAGCAGCTTGGAAGTGGCAGGGGCTGGAGATACGCAGTATTTT.

For this clonotype: The junction departs from germline at one end; a sequencing error may be responsible. This chain joins TRBV15 and TRBJ2-7; 12 bases match TRBD2. The V gene's germline CDR1 is LNHNV and CDR2 YYDKDF (reference sequence). The CDR3 runs 15 residues. CDR3 in DNA: TGTGCCACCGGCAGAGCTAGCGGGGGGGGCTACGAGCAGTACTTC. It specifies CATGRASGGGYEQYF.

The chain employs TRBV7-2 and TRBJ2-7, with 7 positions matching TRBD2. Germline-derived CDR1 and CDR2 are SGHTA and FQGNSA. Unmatched junction bases numbered 10, after V lost 5 bases and J lost 6 bases. The CDR3 runs to 14 residues. The CDR3 sequence is CASSPRWGGREQYF. In DNA form, the CDR3 reads TGTGCCAGCAGCCCGAGGTGGGGAGGGCGCGAGCAGTACTTC. The variable domain in full, with the rest retrieved from reference TRBV7-2 and TRBJ2-7, is GAGVSQSPSNKVTEKGKDVELRCDPISGHTALYWYRQSLGQGLEFLIYFQGNSAPDKSGLPSDRFSAERTGGSVSTLTIQRTQQEDSAVYLCASSPRWGGREQYFGPGTRLTVT.

CDR3 region: CASSPTSGNEQFF. The CDR3 DNA reads TGTGCCAGCAGCCCAACTTCAGGGAATGAGCAGTTCTTC. The gene calls are TRBV9 and TRBJ2-1; possible D gene TRBD1, 5 bases. The V gene lost 4 bases and the J gene lost 7 bases, with 12 bases spanning the gap. The CDR3 spans 13 residues. Germline CDR1 and CDR2: SGDLS and YYNGEE.

The chain links TRBV19 to TRBJ1-2; no clear D. The V gene's germline CDR1 is LNHDA and CDR2 SQIVND (reference sequence). This CDR3 is 10 amino acids long. V was shortened by 11 bases and J by 2 bases, with 6 bases between the two germline ends. CDR3: CAWRNYGYTF. The CDR3 DNA follows: TGTGCCTGGCGGAACTATGGCTACACCTTC. Full variable domain (missing parts from reference TRBV19 and TRBJ1-2): DGGITQSPKYLFRKEGQNVTLSCEQNLNHDAMYWYRQDPGQGLRLIYYSQIVNDFQKGDIAEGYSVSREKKESFPLTVTSAQKNPTAFYLCAWRNYGYTFGSGTRLTVV.

This chain uses TRBV20-1 with TRBJ1-1, with D maybe TRBD1 (5 bases). CDR1 DFQATT and CDR2 SNEGSKA come from the germline V gene (reference sequence). V was pared by 5 bases and J by 8 bases, with 12 bases between. This CDR3 contains 11 residues. The CDR3 spells CSARAGTEAFF. The CDR3 DNA sequence: TGCAGTGCTCGGGCAGGGACCGAAGCTTTCTTT.